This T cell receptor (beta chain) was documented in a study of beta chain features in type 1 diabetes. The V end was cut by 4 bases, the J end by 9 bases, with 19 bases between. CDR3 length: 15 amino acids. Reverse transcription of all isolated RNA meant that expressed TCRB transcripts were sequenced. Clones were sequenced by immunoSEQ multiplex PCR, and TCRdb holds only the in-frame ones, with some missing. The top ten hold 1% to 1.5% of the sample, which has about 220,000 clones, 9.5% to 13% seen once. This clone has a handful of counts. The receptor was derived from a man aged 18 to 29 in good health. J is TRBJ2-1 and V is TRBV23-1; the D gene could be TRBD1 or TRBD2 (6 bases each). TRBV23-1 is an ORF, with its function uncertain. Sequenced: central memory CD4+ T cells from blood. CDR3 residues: CASSPVYRGRGEQFF. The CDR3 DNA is TGCGCCAGCAGTCCAGTGTATCGGGGGCGGGGTGAGCAGTTCTTC.